This T cell receptor (beta chain) was identified during a study of OX40 agonist ivuxolimab in advanced cancers. Assay: immunoSEQ multiplex PCR; the TCRdb copy retains only in-frame clones and omits some. The sample lists tens of thousands of clones; roughly 87% were seen once. The germline V gene encodes CDR1 MNHEY and CDR2 SMNVEV (reference sequence). The CDR3 totals 16 residues. J gave up 4 bases and V 6 bases, and 14 bases lay outside the gene matches. The origin of this receptor is an adult with an advanced solid tumor such as melanoma, head and neck, liver or kidney cancer. The rearrangement links TRBV27 to TRBJ2-5, with 7 positions matching TRBD1. The sequencing here drew on CD4+ or CD8+ T cells sorted from blood, taken in a trial of the OX40 agonist ivuxolimab. The CDR3 nucleotides are TGTGCCAGCAGACTGTATAACAGGGGTTTCGGAGAGACCCAGTACTTC. As protein: CASRLYNRGFGETQYF.